This T cell receptor (beta chain) was obtained from a study of T cells in Graves' hyperthyroidism and ophthalmopathy. Findings of the study overall: Ophthalmopathy cases were set apart from stable hyperthyroidism by a 13 V-J model. Most thyroid-expanded clonotypes above 0.001 were also found in blood.

Across 18 months, stable Graves' hyperthyroidism was marked by no progression to ophthalmopathy. From RNA transcripts, TCR beta CDR3 regions were amplified. Carried out on the TCR CDR3, a first-round RT-PCR used the HTBI primer set. MiXCR, applied by TCRdb to the multiplex PCR reads, yields one record per CDR3 protein. Of roughly 700,000 distinct CDR3 sequences listed, about 18% are singletons. This clonotype has just a few counts. Its specificity is unknown. Germline is not matched at one junction end, which may reflect a read error. This CDR3 spans 14 amino acids. CDR1 and CDR2 (germline): MDHEN, SYDVKM.

The receptor was isolated from a man between 45 and 60 years old with Graves' hyperthyroidism. Sequencing used blood. The chain joins TRBV28 to TRBJ2-3; the D is unclear. CDR3 region: CTSSWPPVPDTQYF. As DNA, the CDR3 is TGTACCAGCAGTTGGCCCCCGGTGCCAGATACGCAGTATTTT.